The source of this T cell receptor beta chain is a study of blood T cell repertoires in COVID-19. CDR1 is SGHTA and CDR2 is FQGTGA in the germline V gene. This CDR3 region has 17 residues. J was trimmed by 8 bases and V by 1 base; bases with no gene match: 11. Profiled with immunoSEQ multiplex PCR; TCRdb holds only in-frame clones, not every one. The sample contains about 210,000 clones, approximately 86% of which appear only once. The material sequenced was PBMCs or T cells enriched from blood (not recorded which). The chain joins TRBV7-3 to TRBJ2-1; TRBD2 aligns across 10 bases. This sequence was found in a woman aged 40-49 years with acute COVID-19. The CDR3 is CASSLIRASGRFYEQFF. CDR3 coding DNA: TGTGCCAGCAGCTTAATCAGAGCTAGCGGGAGATTCTATGAGCAGTTCTTC.